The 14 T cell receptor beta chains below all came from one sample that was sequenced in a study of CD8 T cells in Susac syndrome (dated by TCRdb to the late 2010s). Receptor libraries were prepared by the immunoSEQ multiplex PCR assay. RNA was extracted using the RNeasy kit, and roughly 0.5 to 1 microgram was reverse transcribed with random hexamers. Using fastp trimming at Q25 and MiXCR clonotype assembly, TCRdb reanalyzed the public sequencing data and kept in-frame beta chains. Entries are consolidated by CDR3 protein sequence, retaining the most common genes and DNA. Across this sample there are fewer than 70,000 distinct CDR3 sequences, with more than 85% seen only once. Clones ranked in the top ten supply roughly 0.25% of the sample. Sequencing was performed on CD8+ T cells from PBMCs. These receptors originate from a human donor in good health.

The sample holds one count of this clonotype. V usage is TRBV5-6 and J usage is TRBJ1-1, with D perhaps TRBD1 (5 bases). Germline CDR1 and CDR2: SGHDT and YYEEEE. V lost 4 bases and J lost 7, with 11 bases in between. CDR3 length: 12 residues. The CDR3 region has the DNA TGTGCCAGCAGCCCCCGGGGCGTTGAAGCTTTCTTT. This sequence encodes CASSPRGVEAFF.

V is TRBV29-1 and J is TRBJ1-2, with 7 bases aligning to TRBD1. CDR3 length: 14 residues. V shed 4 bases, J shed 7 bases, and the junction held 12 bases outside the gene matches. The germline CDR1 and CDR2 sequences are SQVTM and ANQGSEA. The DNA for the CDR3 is TGCAGCGTTGTGGGAATACAGGGGAATAGTGGCTACACCTTC. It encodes CSVVGIQGNSGYTF.

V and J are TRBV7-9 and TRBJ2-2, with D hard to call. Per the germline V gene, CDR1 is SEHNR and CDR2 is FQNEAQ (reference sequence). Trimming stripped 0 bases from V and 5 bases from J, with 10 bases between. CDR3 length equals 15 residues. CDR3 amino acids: CASSLAAALTGELFF. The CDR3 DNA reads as TGTGCCAGCAGCTTAGCCGCGGCCCTAACCGGGGAGCTGTTTTTT. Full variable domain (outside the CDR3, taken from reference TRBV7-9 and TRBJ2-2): DTGVSQNPRHKITKRGQNVTFRCDPISEHNRLYWYRQTLGQGPEFLTYFQNEAQLEKSRLLSDRFSAERPKGSFSTLEIQRTEQGDSAMYLCASSLAAALTGELFFGEGSRLTVL.

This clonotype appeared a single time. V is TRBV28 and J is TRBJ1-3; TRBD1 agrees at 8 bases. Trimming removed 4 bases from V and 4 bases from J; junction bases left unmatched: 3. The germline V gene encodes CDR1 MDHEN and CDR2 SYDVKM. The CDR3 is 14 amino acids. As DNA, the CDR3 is TGTGCCAGCAGTTACAGGGGGAGAGGAAACACCATATATTTT. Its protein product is CASSYRGRGNTIYF.

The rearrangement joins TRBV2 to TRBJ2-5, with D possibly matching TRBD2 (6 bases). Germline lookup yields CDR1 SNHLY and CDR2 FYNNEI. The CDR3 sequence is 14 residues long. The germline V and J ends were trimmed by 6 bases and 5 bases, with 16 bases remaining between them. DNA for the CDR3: TGTGCCAGCAGGTCGGGGGACGCCAAGGAGACCCAGTACTTC. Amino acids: CASRSGDAKETQYF.

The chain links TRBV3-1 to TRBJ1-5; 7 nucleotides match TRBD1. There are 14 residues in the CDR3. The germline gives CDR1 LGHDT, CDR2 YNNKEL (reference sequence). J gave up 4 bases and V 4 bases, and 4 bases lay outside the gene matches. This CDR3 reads CASSLTGFNQPQHF. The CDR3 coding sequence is TGTGCCAGCAGCCTGACAGGGTTTAATCAGCCCCAGCATTTT.

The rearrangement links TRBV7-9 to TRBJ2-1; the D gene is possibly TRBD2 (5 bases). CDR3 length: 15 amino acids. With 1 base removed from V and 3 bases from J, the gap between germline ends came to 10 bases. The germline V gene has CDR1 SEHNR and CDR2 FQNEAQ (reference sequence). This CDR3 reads CASSLDYGDYNEQFF. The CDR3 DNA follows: TGTGCCAGCAGCTTAGACTACGGGGACTACAATGAGCAGTTCTTC.

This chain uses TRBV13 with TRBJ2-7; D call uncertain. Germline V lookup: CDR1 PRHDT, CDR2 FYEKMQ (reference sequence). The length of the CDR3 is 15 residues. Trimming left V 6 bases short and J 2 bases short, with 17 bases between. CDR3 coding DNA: TGTGCCAGCAGTCCGGCGTTTGGGTCACCCTACGAGCAGTACTTC. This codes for CASSPAFGSPYEQYF.

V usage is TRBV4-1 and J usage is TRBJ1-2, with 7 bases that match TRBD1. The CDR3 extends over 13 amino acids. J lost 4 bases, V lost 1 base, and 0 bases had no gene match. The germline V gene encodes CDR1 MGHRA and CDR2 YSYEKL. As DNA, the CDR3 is TGCGCCAGCAGCCAAGGACAGGGCTATGGCTACACCTTC. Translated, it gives CASSQGQGYGYTF.

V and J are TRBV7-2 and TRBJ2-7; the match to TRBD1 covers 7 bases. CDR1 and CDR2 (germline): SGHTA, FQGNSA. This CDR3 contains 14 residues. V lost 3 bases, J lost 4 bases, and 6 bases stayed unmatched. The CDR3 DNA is TGTGCCAGCAGCTTCGGGACAGCTACATACGAGCAGTACTTC. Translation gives CASSFGTATYEQYF.

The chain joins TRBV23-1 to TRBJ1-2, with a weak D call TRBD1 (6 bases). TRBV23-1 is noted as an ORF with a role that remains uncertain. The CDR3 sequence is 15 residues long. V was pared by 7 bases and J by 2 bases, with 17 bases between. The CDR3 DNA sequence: TGCGCCAGCAAAAGCCAAGACAGGCAGAACTATGGCTACACCTTC. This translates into CASKSQDRQNYGYTF.

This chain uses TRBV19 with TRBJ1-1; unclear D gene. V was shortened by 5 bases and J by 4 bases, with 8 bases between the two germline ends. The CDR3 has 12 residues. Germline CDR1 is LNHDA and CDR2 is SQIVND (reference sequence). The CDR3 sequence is CASSLPGTEAFF. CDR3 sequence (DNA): TGTGCCAGTAGTTTGCCCGGCACTGAAGCTTTCTTT.

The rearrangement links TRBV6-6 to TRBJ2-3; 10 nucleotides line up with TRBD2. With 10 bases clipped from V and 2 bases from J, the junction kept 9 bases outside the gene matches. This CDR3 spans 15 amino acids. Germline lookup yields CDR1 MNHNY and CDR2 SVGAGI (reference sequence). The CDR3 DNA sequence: TGTGCCACTTCTTTAGCGGGGGGTTACACAGATACGCAGTATTTT. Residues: CATSLAGGYTDTQYF.

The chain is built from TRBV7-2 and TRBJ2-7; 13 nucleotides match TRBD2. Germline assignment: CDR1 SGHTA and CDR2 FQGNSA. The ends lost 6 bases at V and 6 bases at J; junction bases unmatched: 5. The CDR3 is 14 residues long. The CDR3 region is CASSPGLAGAEQYF. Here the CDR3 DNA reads TGTGCCAGCAGTCCAGGACTAGCGGGGGCCGAGCAGTACTTC. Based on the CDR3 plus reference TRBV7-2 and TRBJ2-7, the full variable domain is GAGVSQSPSNKVTEKGKDVELRCDPISGHTALYWYRQSLGQGLEFLIYFQGNSAPDKSGLPSDRFSAERTGGSVSTLTIQRTQQEDSAVYLCASSPGLAGAEQYFGPGTRLTVT.